One sample yielded the 20 T cell receptor beta chains listed below, sequenced in a study of molecular identifiers for immune sequencing clone quantification. Each CDR3 protein gets one entry after TCRdb re-called the PCR reads with MiXCR. The profile shows about 640,000 distinct CDR3 sequences, about 20% of them singletons. The sequencing sample was made of naive CD8+ T cells from blood, with Jurkat cell RNA spiked in. Subset here: FACS-sorted CD8+CD4-CCR7+CD45RA+ naive T cells. The origin of the receptors is a human donor in good health. Some libraries in this study had Jurkat cell RNA spiked in.

This clonotype has just a few counts. The chain joins TRBV9 to TRBJ1-4; D not resolved. Germline values: CDR1 SGDLS, CDR2 YYNGEE. V lost 0 bases and J 1 base, leaving 13 bases between the germline ends. The CDR3 spans 17 residues. DNA of the CDR3: TGTGCCAGCAGCGTAGGCTCAGTAGGCAGAACTAATGAAAAACTGTTTTTT. It yields the protein CASSVGSVGRTNEKLFF.

In this sample, this clonotype turned up a few times. This chain connects TRBV27 to TRBJ2-1; the match to TRBD2 covers 10 bases. Germline V gene lookup returns CDR1 MNHEY and CDR2 SMNVEV (reference sequence). The V gene end was trimmed by 6 bases and the J gene end by 4 bases; junction bases not matched to a gene: 3. This CDR3 has 14 amino acids. The CDR3 loop reads CASRASGSYNEQFF. The CDR3 DNA sequence: TGTGCCAGCAGAGCTAGCGGGAGTTACAATGAGCAGTTCTTC.

On this clonotype: This sequence may be a read error, since a much larger clone differs from it by one base. A read error is likely, as this CDR3 ends without the conserved phenylalanine or tryptophan. The gene calls are TRBV6-1 and TRBJ2-3, with a weak D call TRBD2 (7 bases). Trimming left V 7 bases short and J 5 bases short, with 22 bases between. The CDR3 loop spans 16 amino acids. CDR1 is MNHNS and CDR2 is SASEGT in the germline V gene. The CDR3 loop is CASTLRGGSWVDTQYS. In DNA form, the CDR3 reads TGTGCCAGCACCCTCAGGGGAGGGAGCTGGGTAGATACGCAGTATTCT.

The chain combines TRBV5-5 with TRBJ2-7, with 10 bases matching TRBD1. Germline-derived CDR1 and CDR2 are SGHKS and YYEKEE (reference sequence). This CDR3 has 14 residues. V gave up 3 bases and J gave up 3 bases; unmatched junction bases: 3. The CDR3 nucleotides are TGTGCCAGCAGCTGGGGACAGGGGCTCTACGAGCAGTACTTC. It yields the protein CASSWGQGLYEQYF. Full variable domain (remainder filled in from reference TRBV5-5 and TRBJ2-7): DAGVTQSPTHLIKTRGQQVTLRCSPISGHKSVSWYQQVLGQGPQFIFQYYEKEERGRGNFPDRFSARQFPNYSSELNVNALLLGDSALYLCASSWGQGLYEQYFGPGTRLTVT.

This clonotype was counted many times. The chain has TRBV6-5 and TRBJ2-5; 11 nucleotides align to TRBD2. Germline CDR1 reads MNHEY; CDR2 reads SVGAGI. Trimming cost V 7 bases and J 2 bases; bases outside gene matches: 6. CDR3 size: 15 residues. CDR3 protein: CASTTSGGDQETQYF. The DNA of the CDR3 is TGTGCCAGCACCACTAGCGGGGGAGATCAAGAGACCCAGTACTTC.

The rearrangement uses TRBV19 and TRBJ1-1, with D hard to call. V lost 3 bases and J lost 5, with 4 bases in between. Germline assignment: CDR1 LNHDA and CDR2 SQIVND (reference sequence). This CDR3 is 11 amino acids long. The CDR3 loop is CASSMVTEAFF. The CDR3 coding sequence is TGTGCCAGTAGTATGGTAACTGAAGCTTTCTTT.

Ten or more counts support this clonotype. The chain combines TRBV7-9 with TRBJ2-6; D tentatively fits TRBD1 or TRBD2 (6 bases each). There are 16 residues in the CDR3. CDR1 SEHNR and CDR2 FQNEAQ come from the germline V gene (reference sequence). V lost 4 bases and J lost 2, with 12 bases in between. CDR3: CASSSPRGPGANVLTF. The CDR3 coding sequence is TGTGCCAGCAGCTCTCCCCGGGGGCCTGGGGCCAACGTCCTGACTTTC.

This rearrangement joins TRBV4-1 to TRBJ2-1, with TRBD2 identical over 8 bases. From germline, CDR1 is MGHRA and CDR2 YSYEKL. The V and J ends lost 0 bases and 3 bases, in that order; junction bases with no gene match: 7. This CDR3 is 17 amino acids long. The CDR3 DNA follows: TGCGCCAGCAGCCAAGAAAAGGGACTAGTTCTCTACAATGAGCAGTTCTTC. Its protein product is CASSQEKGLVLYNEQFF.

In this sample, this clonotype turned up once. The rearrangement joins TRBV3-1 to TRBJ1-5; D gene unclear. This CDR3 has 15 residues. V gave up 1 base and J gave up 10 bases, with 17 bases separating them. The V gene's germline CDR1 is LGHDT and CDR2 YNNKEL (reference sequence). DNA of the CDR3: TGTGCCAGCAGCCAAGGGTACAACCCAAGCCATCCCCAGCATTTT. It specifies CASSQGYNPSHPQHF.

Turning to this clonotype: This sequence may be a read error, since a much larger clone differs from it by one base. V and J are TRBV15 and TRBJ1-5, with D unresolved. Per the germline V gene, CDR1 is LNHNV and CDR2 is YYDKDF (reference sequence). Deletions cut 1 base from V and 4 bases from J, with 11 bases between. This CDR3 region has 15 residues. CDR3 loop: CATSRGRGVNQPQHF. The CDR3 bases are TGTGCCACCAGCAGAGGTCGGGGTGTTAATCAGCCCCAGCATTTT.

This clonotype was detected ten times or more. The rearrangement links TRBV7-9 to TRBJ2-2; D remains ambiguous. The V end lost 3 bases, the J end lost 5 bases, and 10 bases lay between the germline ends. The CDR3 is 14 amino acids. Germline V CDR1 and CDR2: SEHNR, FQNEAQ (reference sequence). The CDR3 DNA reads TGTGCCAGCAGCTTCGGCCGGAGTACCGGGGAGCTGTTTTTT. This gives the protein CASSFGRSTGELFF.

The table lists this clonotype with many counts. The chain has TRBV7-9 and TRBJ2-5; no firm D call. V was cut by 5 bases and J by 2 bases, with 3 bases left in between. The germline gives CDR1 SEHNR, CDR2 FQNEAQ (reference sequence). The CDR3 is 11 amino acids. CDR3 amino acids: CASSQQETQYF. In nucleotides, the CDR3 is TGTGCCAGCAGCCAACAAGAGACCCAGTACTTC.

This clonotype was observed many times. The rearrangement joins TRBV14 to TRBJ1-3; D unclear. Germline V gives CDR1 SGHDN, CDR2 FVKESK. V was cut by 0 bases and J by 0 bases, with 6 bases left in between. The CDR3 is 15 residues long. DNA of the CDR3: TGTGCCAGCAGCCAAGAGGGGAGCTCTGGAAACACCATATATTTT. This encodes CASSQEGSSGNTIYF.

This clonotype was counted only a few times. The chain uses TRBV5-8 and TRBJ2-7; 9 nucleotides agree with TRBD1. J gave up 5 bases and V 2 bases, and 5 bases lay outside the gene matches. Germline lookup yields CDR1 SGHTS and CDR2 YDEGEE. CDR3 size: 14 residues. CDR3 sequence (DNA): TGTGCCAGCAGCTTTGGGACAGGGATCCACGAGCAGTACTTC. Its protein is CASSFGTGIHEQYF.

A remark on this clonotype: Possible read error: a much larger clone is one base away. This chain uses TRBV5-1 with TRBJ2-2, with 7 bases matching TRBD2. The CDR3 totals 16 residues. Unmatched junction bases numbered 13, after V lost 10 bases and J lost 1 base. Germline values: CDR1 SGHRS, CDR2 YFSETQ. CDR3 protein: CACSRIREENTGELFF. The CDR3 bases are TGCGCCTGCTCCCGAATTCGGGAGGAGAACACCGGGGAGCTGTTTTTT.

This clonotype was observed a few times. With a much larger clone just one base away, this may be a read error. J is TRBJ2-7 and V is TRBV9; D perhaps matches TRBD1 (6 bases). The CDR3 totals 14 residues. V was shortened by 4 bases and J by 1 base, with 12 bases between the two germline ends. Germline V gene lookup returns CDR1 SGDLS and CDR2 YYNGEE. The CDR3 reads CASSSRDKSYEQYF. CDR3 nucleotide sequence: TGTGCCAGCAGCTCCCGGGACAAATCCTACGAGCAGTACTTC.

The chain employs TRBV9 and TRBJ2-1; 9 positions agree with TRBD2. Germline CDR1 SGDLS, CDR2 YYNGEE. J was trimmed by 6 bases and V by 1 base; bases with no gene match: 5. This CDR3 contains 15 residues. In DNA, the CDR3 is TGTGCCAGCAGCGTAAAGGGACTAGCCTCCAATGAGCAGTTCTTC. Protein: CASSVKGLASNEQFF.

This chain connects TRBV20-1 to TRBJ2-5; 15 nucleotides align to TRBD2. The germline gives CDR1 DFQATT, CDR2 SNEGSKA (reference sequence). Trimming cost V 5 bases and J 5 bases; bases outside gene matches: 9. The CDR3 is 16 residues long. The CDR3 protein is CSARTSGGAVWETQYF. The CDR3 DNA reads as TGCAGTGCTCGGACTAGCGGGGGGGCCGTTTGGGAGACCCAGTACTTC.

This clonotype has more than one count but fewer than ten. This sequence joins TRBV24-1 and TRBJ2-3; D ambiguous. CDR1 is KGHDR, CDR2 SFDVKD, per germline. The CDR3 has 14 residues. The germline V and J ends were trimmed by 2 bases and 1 base, with 6 bases remaining between them. CDR3 coding DNA: TGTGCCACCAGTGATTGGCAAGGCACAGATACGCAGTATTTT. Encoded protein: CATSDWQGTDTQYF.

This chain links TRBV29-1 with TRBJ1-1; D is unclear. Per germline, CDR1 SQVTM and CDR2 ANQGSEA. The CDR3 contains 15 residues. V was shortened by 3 bases and J by 6 bases, with 20 bases between the two germline ends. CDR3: CSVDLDGGVWAEAFF. The CDR3 coding sequence is TGCAGCGTTGACCTTGATGGCGGGGTTTGGGCTGAAGCTTTCTTT.